This T cell receptor (beta chain) was sequenced in a study of T cell responses to AZD1222 COVID-19 vaccine. In this sample, this clone turned up once. The assay was immunoSEQ multiplex PCR, and TCRdb's table has in-frame clones only and misses some. The sample contains 110,000 to 150,000 clones, more than 85% of which appear only once. The sample here was peripheral blood, taken on day 0 of AZD1222 vaccination. This TCR was recovered from an adult in good health.

CDR3 residues: CASSLVWQGAGDGYTF. CDR3 nucleotides: TGTGCCAGCAGCTTAGTCTGGCAGGGGGCGGGGGATGGCTACACCTTC. V is TRBV7-6 and J is TRBJ1-2, with TRBD1 matching over 8 bases. The CDR3 contains 16 residues. Germline values: CDR1 SGHVS, CDR2 FNYEAQ. Trimming cost V 1 base and J 6 bases; bases outside gene matches: 10.